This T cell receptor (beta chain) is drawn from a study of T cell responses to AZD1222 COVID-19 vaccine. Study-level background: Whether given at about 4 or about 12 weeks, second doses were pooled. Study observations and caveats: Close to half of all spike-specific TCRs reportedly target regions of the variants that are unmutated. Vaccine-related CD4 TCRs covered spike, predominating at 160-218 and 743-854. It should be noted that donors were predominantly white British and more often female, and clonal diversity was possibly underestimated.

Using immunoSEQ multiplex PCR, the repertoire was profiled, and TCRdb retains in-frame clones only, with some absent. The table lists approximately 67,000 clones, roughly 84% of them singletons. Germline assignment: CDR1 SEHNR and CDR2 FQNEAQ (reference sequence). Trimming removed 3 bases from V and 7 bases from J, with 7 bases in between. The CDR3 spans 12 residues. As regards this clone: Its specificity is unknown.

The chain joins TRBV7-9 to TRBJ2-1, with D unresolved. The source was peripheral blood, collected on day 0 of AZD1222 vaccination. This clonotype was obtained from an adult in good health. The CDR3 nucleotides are TGTGCCAGCAGCTTCACAGCAAATGAGCAGTTCTTC. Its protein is CASSFTANEQFF.